The next 13 T cell receptor beta chains were all read from a single sample in a study of Ad26.COV2.S vaccination and SARS-CoV-2 variants. Specified treatment: 15 to 20 received Ad26.COV2.S at low or high dose, single or two shots; roughly 5 received placebo; per-sample allocation not given. Vaccine and placebo recipients were sampled on day 63 after the first injection. TCRdb's table, derived via immunoSEQ multiplex PCR, lists solely in-frame clones and lacks some. The repertoire holds some 340,000 clones, with around four fifths as singletons. Material: peripheral blood, obtained in a trial of Ad26.COV2.S vaccine versus placebo. These receptors all stem from a person between 18 and 60 years old who received the Ad26.COV2.S COVID-19 vaccine or a placebo.

This clone was counted between two and nine times. The chain uses TRBV9 and TRBJ1-3; tentative D call: TRBD1 (5 bases). The V and J ends lost 0 bases and 3 bases respectively, with 13 bases between them. The CDR3 sequence is 16 residues long. The germline V gene encodes CDR1 SGDLS and CDR2 YYNGEE. The CDR3 sequence: CASSVGRAALGNTIYF. The CDR3 DNA sequence: TGTGCCAGCAGCGTAGGCAGGGCCGCGCTTGGAAACACCATATATTTT.

The chain couples TRBV18 to TRBJ2-3, with 7 bases identical to TRBD2. Germline CDR1 is KGHSH and CDR2 is LQKENI. The trim removed 6 bases at V and 3 bases at J, leaving 24 bases unmatched. The CDR3 covers 20 residues. The CDR3 reads CASSRYLGRTGTKQTDTQYF. The CDR3 region has the DNA TGTGCCAGCTCTCGTTATCTCGGCAGAACCGGGACTAAGCAGACAGATACGCAGTATTTT.

J is TRBJ1-5 and V is TRBV20-1, with a possible D match to TRBD1 (5 bases). The germline gives CDR1 DFQATT, CDR2 SNEGSKA (reference sequence). The length of the CDR3 is 13 residues. Trimming shortened V by 3 bases and J by 4 bases, and 10 bases separated the two germline ends. CDR3 bases: TGCAGTGCTAGTTGGGACGGGAATCAGCCCCAGCATTTT. It encodes CSASWDGNQPQHF.

The chain uses TRBV7-3 and TRBJ2-1, with D hard to call. V was cut by 2 bases and J by 10 bases, with 9 bases left in between. The CDR3 consists of 12 residues. CDR1 and CDR2 from the germline V gene are SGHTA and FQGTGA. CDR3 coding DNA: TGTGCCAGCAGCTTACACCGGACCGAGCAGTTCTTC. Protein sequence: CASSLHRTEQFF.

This sequence joins TRBV19 and TRBJ2-1; unclear D gene. This CDR3 is built from 12 residues. V lost 4 bases to trimming and J lost 5 bases, with 6 bases between them. Germline CDR1 and CDR2: LNHDA and SQIVND (reference sequence). CDR3 amino acids: CASSTGNNEQFF. CDR3 nucleotides: TGTGCCAGTAGTACAGGTAACAATGAGCAGTTCTTC.

This clone has just one count. This sequence joins TRBV6-1 and TRBJ1-6, with a possible D match to TRBD1 (5 bases). CDR3 length equals 15 residues. V was pared by 2 bases and J by 10 bases, with 15 bases between. The V gene's germline CDR1 is MNHNS and CDR2 SASEGT. CDR3 in DNA: TGTGCCAGCAGTGAACATCAGGGTTTAAGCTCACCCCTCCACTTT. The encoded protein is CASSEHQGLSSPLHF.

This clone was detected a few times. The gene calls are TRBV5-1 and TRBJ2-6; 9 bases align to TRBD1. Looked up from germline, CDR1 is SGHRS and CDR2 is YFSETQ. The CDR3 runs 19 residues. V lost 7 bases to trimming and J lost 0 bases; unmatched junction nucleotides: 14. DNA of the CDR3: TGCGCCAGCGGAGAACAGGGGGCCAGGGAAGCCTCTGGGGCCAACGTCCTGACTTTC. Translated, it gives CASGEQGAREASGANVLTF.

The rearrangement joins TRBV28 to TRBJ1-3; perhaps TRBD1 as D (6 bases). Germline-derived CDR1 and CDR2 are MDHEN and SYDVKM. The CDR3 sequence is 14 residues long. V was trimmed by 8 bases and J by 0 bases, leaving 11 bases between them. Here the CDR3 reads CASVEQGSGNTIYF. The CDR3 nucleotides read TGTGCCAGCGTAGAACAGGGCTCTGGAAACACCATATATTTT.

V gene TRBV7-9 combines with J gene TRBJ1-6, with D possibly being TRBD1 (5 bases). Germline assignment: CDR1 SEHNR and CDR2 FQNEAQ (reference sequence). Trimming stripped 5 bases from V and 10 bases from J, with 12 bases between. The CDR3 contains 13 residues. The CDR3 nucleotides are TGTGCCAGCAGCCGCTCGGGGGACTCACCCCTCCACTTT. Translated, it gives CASSRSGDSPLHF.

The chain employs TRBV10-3 and TRBJ2-5; TRBD1 matches at 9 bases. J gave up 5 bases and V 5 bases, and 6 bases lay outside the gene matches. Germline V CDR1 and CDR2: ENHRY, SYGVKD. The CDR3 runs to 14 residues. The CDR3 DNA follows: TGTGCCATCAGTCCAGGGACAGGGTGGGAGACCCAGTACTTC. Amino acid sequence: CAISPGTGWETQYF.

This chain links TRBV18 with TRBJ1-4; 7 nucleotides match TRBD1. The trim removed 3 bases at V and 7 bases at J, leaving 8 bases unmatched. The germline gives CDR1 KGHSH, CDR2 LQKENI. The CDR3 consists of 15 residues. The CDR3 DNA reads as TGTGCCAGCTCACCCCAGGGGGGGCGCGGTGAAAAACTGTTTTTT. It specifies CASSPQGGRGEKLFF.

This clone was detected a few times. This chain uses TRBV7-2 with TRBJ2-2; 11 nucleotides align to TRBD2. V trimming: 5 bases; J trimming: 3 bases; junction bases outside the gene matches: 11. The germline V gene has CDR1 SGHTA and CDR2 FQGNSA. The CDR3 covers 18 residues. As DNA, the CDR3 is TGTGCCAGCAGCCCGGAAGGGCTAGCGGGGGGTTACACCGGGGAGCTGTTTTTT. It is translated as CASSPEGLAGGYTGELFF. Drawing the rest from reference TRBV7-2 and TRBJ2-2, the complete variable domain is GAGVSQSPSNKVTEKGKDVELRCDPISGHTALYWYRQSLGQGLEFLIYFQGNSAPDKSGLPSDRFSAERTGGSVSTLTIQRTQQEDSAVYLCASSPEGLAGGYTGELFFGEGSRLTVL.

This sequence joins TRBV5-1 and TRBJ1-2, with D tentatively TRBD1 (6 bases). Germline V CDR1 and CDR2: SGHRS, YFSETQ. With 2 bases removed from V and 8 bases from J, the gap between germline ends came to 16 bases. CDR3 length: 14 amino acids. DNA for the CDR3: TGCGCCAGCAGCTTTTCGCGGGGGCTGGAGGGCTACACCTTC. Residues: CASSFSRGLEGYTF.